The present T cell receptor (beta chain) was sequenced within a study of T cells in Graves' hyperthyroidism and ophthalmopathy. No ophthalmopathy progression within 18 months constituted stable Graves' hyperthyroidism. Trimming removed 8 bases from V and 4 bases from J, with 14 bases in between. The germline V gene encodes CDR1 GTSNPN and CDR2 SVGIG (reference sequence). The CDR3 has 13 residues. Amplification targeted TCR beta CDR3 regions from RNA transcripts. A first-round RT-PCR of the TCR CDR3 used the HTBI primer set. TCRdb analysed the multiplex PCR reads with MiXCR anew, one entry per CDR3 protein. The data hold more than 300,000 distinct CDR3 sequences, with approximately 13% observed a single time. This clonotype was picked up many times.

Sequencing used blood. This clonotype originated in a woman aged 60-70 years with Graves' hyperthyroidism. The V call is TRBV30, the J call TRBJ1-4, with D perhaps matching TRBD1 (5 bases). Written as DNA, the CDR3 is TGTGCCGGAACAGGAGCCCGTAATGAAAAACTGTTTTTT. Residues: CAGTGARNEKLFF.